This T cell receptor (beta chain) was documented in a study of T cells in Graves' hyperthyroidism and ophthalmopathy (dated by TCRdb to between 2019 and 2020). At the level of the whole study: Peripheral blood samples were taken at the time of initial diagnosis, prior to any treatment. Prospective prediction of ophthalmopathy was tested in an independent validation cohort consisting of 18 to 20 hyperthyroidism patients and over 15 patients who later progressed to ophthalmopathy. According to the paper, TCR Vbeta CDR3 sequencing was carried out on approximately 140 peripheral blood samples, which came from over 40 ophthalmopathy, under 80 hyperthyroidism and roughly 17 progressor patients. The roughly 100 discovery patients were randomly split 7:3 into training and test sets. The study also compared thyroid tissue and blood T-cell repertoires from roughly six Graves' hyperthyroidism patients. Following sampling, methimazole starting at 30 mg daily was given to hyperthyroidism patients, and high-dose intravenous methylprednisolone was given to ophthalmopathy patients. TCR V-J signatures able to tell the groups apart were searched for in a discovery cohort of 100 or so patients, of whom more than 40 had Graves' ophthalmopathy and about 60 had stable Graves' hyperthyroidism.

Stable Graves' hyperthyroidism was defined as no progression to ophthalmopathy during 18 months of follow-up. Hyperthyroidism patients were newly diagnosed, with disease duration under 2 months, and aged 18 to 65 years. Any patient with an uncontrolled infection, another autoimmune disease, pregnancy or lactation was excluded. Diagnoses were established on the basis of clinical symptoms, serum thyroxine and TRAb, thyroid ultrasound, and orbital computed tomography. Ficoll-Paque density gradient centrifugation was used to isolate PBMCs from about 9.4 ml of fresh peripheral blood. Trizol reagent was used to extract total RNA, and RNA quality was then checked on an Agilent 2100 Bioanalyzer. V has 3 bases trimmed and J has 3 bases trimmed; junction bases matching no gene number 4. The germline V gene (reference sequence) gives CDR1 as DFQATT and CDR2 as SNEGSKA. From the cysteine up to the phenylalanine, the CDR3 has a length of 15 residues. CDR3 DNA only is kept here, 45 bases in frame from base 1.

TCR beta CDR3 regions were amplified from RNA transcripts. A first-round RT-PCR of the TCR CDR3 used the HTBI primer set with the Qiagen OneStep RT-PCR kit. A second multiplex PCR round built the libraries, followed by size selection and purification. Paired-end sequencing of the libraries was performed with 100 bp reads on an Illumina HiSeq2000. In the source study's methods: Raw data were processed with SOAPnuke, discarding reads with adapters, uncalled bases, mean Phred below 15, or no exact constant-primer or identifier match. High-quality paired reads were merged using COPE v1.2.5, and each unique nucleotide sequence was defined as a clonotype. MiTCR v1.1 was used to align the clonotypes against IMGT TRBV, TRBD and TRBJ reference segments. Analysis was restricted to V-J combinations with a frequency above 0.0001, which covered just over 98% of repertoires. The TCS score was defined as the ratio of F50 (clonal expansion) to E x V (chaos), calculated using BLOSUM62-based TCRdist between CDR3 peptides within each V-J. Welch's t-statistics and random forest reduced some 510 V-J features to 13, which were used in a naive Bayes classifier (R e1071). Clones were called with MiXCR by TCRdb after fastp trimmed the public reads at Q25, and only in-frame beta chains were retained. One record per CDR3 amino acid sequence lists the most common genes and DNA. In this record, the V and J calls reflect TCRdb's handling and not the investigators' own analysis. The sample table holds some 180,000 distinct CDR3 sequences, of which about a sixth were seen once. Roughly 55% of the sample is held by the ten biggest clonotypes.

Beyond this particular receptor, the publication reports: Most expanded thyroid clonotypes (frequency above 0.001) were also detected in blood, a finding suggesting that blood repertoires may reflect thyroid immune responses. A model built on a 13 V-J signature distinguished ophthalmopathy from stable hyperthyroidism, reaching approximately 89% sensitivity and about 81% specificity in cross-validation and 80%/75% in testing. In validation, progression to ophthalmopathy was predicted by the model with about 70% sensitivity and 72% to 80% specificity, a median of roughly 6 months before onset. No statistical method was used to fix the sample size in advance, and group allocation was not hidden from the investigators.

As regards this clonotype: It lacks a known antigen. Base qualities are not recorded, but no much larger clone differs from it by a single base.

The source of this sequence is a woman in her forties or fifties with Graves' hyperthyroidism. The sample comprised blood. This chain joins TRBV20-1 to TRBJ2-1; 11 junctional bases match TRBD2. The CDR3 region: CSARPLAGVYNEQFF. The DNA is as follows: TGCAGTGCTAGGCCACTAGCGGGAGTCTACAATGAGCAGTTCTTC.